One sample yielded the 4 T cell receptor beta chains listed below, sequenced in a study of shared clonotypes between healthy human individuals. TCRdb's table, derived via immunoSEQ multiplex PCR, lists solely in-frame clones and lacks some. In the table there are over a million clones, around 97% of which are singletons. Sequencing input: naive CD4+ T cells sorted from blood. Indicated subset: CD45RA+ positively selected. The receptor source for this set is a man in his thirties or forties in good health.

The V gene is TRBV9, the J gene TRBJ2-3; TRBD2 agrees at 11 bases. The CDR3 consists of 19 residues. Germline CDR1 is SGDLS and CDR2 is YYNGEE. The trim removed 3 bases at V and 2 bases at J, leaving 14 bases unmatched. The CDR3 coding sequence is TGTGCCAGCAGCGCCCTAGCGGGAGGAGGGCGGGTAATCACAGATACGCAGTATTTT. Protein product: CASSALAGGGRVITDTQYF.

This clone showed up just once. This sample also contains other DNA sequences that code for the same CDR3. The genes are TRBV28 and TRBJ2-7, with D perhaps matching TRBD2 (5 bases). The CDR3 has 11 residues. Trimming cost V 6 bases and J 5 bases, with 8 bases left between them. Looked up from germline, CDR1 is MDHEN and CDR2 is SYDVKM. CDR3 coding DNA: TGTGCCAGCAGGCTGAGGGACGAGCAGTACTTC. Residues: CASRLRDEQYF.

The rearrangement uses TRBV6-1 and TRBJ2-3; 8 bases agree with TRBD2. Unmatched junction bases numbered 8, after V lost 8 bases and J lost 4 bases. This CDR3 comprises 14 residues. CDR1 is MNHNS and CDR2 is SASEGT in the germline V gene. The CDR3 sequence is CASFRGGAADTQYF. The CDR3 coding sequence is TGTGCCAGCTTTCGGGGGGGGGCGGCAGATACGCAGTATTTT.

The chain recombines TRBV4-1 with TRBJ2-7, with unresolved D. Germline-derived CDR1 and CDR2 are MGHRA and YSYEKL. V was pared by 1 base and J by 2 bases, with 9 bases between. This CDR3 comprises 14 residues. CDR3 sequence: CASSQVGMTYEQYF. CDR3 DNA sequence: TGCGCCAGCAGCCAAGTGGGTATGACCTACGAGCAGTACTTC.